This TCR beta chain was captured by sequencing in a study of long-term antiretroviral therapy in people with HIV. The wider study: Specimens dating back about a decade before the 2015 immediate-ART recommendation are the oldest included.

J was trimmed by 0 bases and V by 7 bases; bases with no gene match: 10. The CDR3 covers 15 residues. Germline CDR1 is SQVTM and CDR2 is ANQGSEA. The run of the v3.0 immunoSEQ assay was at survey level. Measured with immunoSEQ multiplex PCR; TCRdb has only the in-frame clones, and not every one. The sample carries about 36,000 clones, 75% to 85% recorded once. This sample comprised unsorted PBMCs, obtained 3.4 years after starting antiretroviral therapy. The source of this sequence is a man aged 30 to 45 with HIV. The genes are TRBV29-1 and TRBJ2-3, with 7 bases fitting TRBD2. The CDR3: CSAFLLAKSTDTQYF. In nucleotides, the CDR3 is TGCAGCGCCTTCCTACTAGCGAAAAGCACAGATACGCAGTATTTT.